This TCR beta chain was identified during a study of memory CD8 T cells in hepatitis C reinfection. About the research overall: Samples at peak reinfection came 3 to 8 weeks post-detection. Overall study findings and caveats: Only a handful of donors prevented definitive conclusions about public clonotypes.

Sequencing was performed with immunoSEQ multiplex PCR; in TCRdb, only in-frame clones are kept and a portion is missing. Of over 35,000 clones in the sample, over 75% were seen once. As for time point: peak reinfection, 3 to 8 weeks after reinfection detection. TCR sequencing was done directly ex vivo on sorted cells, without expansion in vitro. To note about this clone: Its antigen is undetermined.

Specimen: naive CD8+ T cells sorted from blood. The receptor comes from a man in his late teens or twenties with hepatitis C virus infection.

The CDR3 loop reads CASSTTSAGGAETQYF. CDR3 coding DNA: TGTGCCAGTAGTACCACCTCTGCCGGGGGGGCCGAGACGCAGTATTTT. The rearrangement links TRBV19 to TRBJ2-3, with 8 bases fitting TRBD2. Germline V gives CDR1 LNHDA, CDR2 SQIVND (reference sequence). The CDR3 covers 16 residues. Trimming took 4 bases from V and 9 from J; bases not matched to a gene: 15.